This T cell receptor beta chain was identified in a study of shared clonotypes between healthy human individuals. Overall study context: Plates per donor: three CD4 naive, three CD4 memory, two CD8 naive, one CD8 memory.

Sequencing used immunoSEQ multiplex PCR; TCRdb keeps in-frame clones, though not all of them. In the table there are more than 550,000 clones, around 90% of which are singletons. This clone was observed once. Its antigen is not known. General study findings and limits: Unshared clonotypes carried lower generation probabilities than those common to all four donors. Around 5.4% of naive CD4 clonotypes were common to several donors.

Terminally differentiated effector memory CD45RA+ cells were left out of the naive CD8 fraction, which was CD45RO-negative and positively selected for CCR7. The donor cohort consisted entirely of Caucasian adults residing in Nashville, Tennessee. This receptor was obtained from a man aged 25 to 40 in good health. Sequencing was performed on naive CD8+ T cells sorted from blood.

The CDR3 coding sequence is TGCGCCAGCAGCCAAGATCAGCCCGAGAATCAGCCCCAGCATTTT. Its translation: CASSQDQPENQPQHF. The chain has TRBV4-1 and TRBJ1-5; D is undetermined. The CDR3 consists of 15 residues. Germline V gene lookup returns CDR1 MGHRA and CDR2 YSYEKL. Trimming took off 0 bases at V and 4 bases at J, with 10 bases between the two ends.